This is a list of T cell receptor beta chains from one sample in a study of blood T cell repertoires in COVID-19. The method was immunoSEQ multiplex PCR; TCRdb's version includes in-frame clones alone and lacks a portion of them. The top ten clones hold approximately 4% of a sample with approximately 85,000 clones, almost 90% of them seen once. What was sequenced was peripheral blood. Receptor source: a woman aged 80 or over with active or convalescent COVID-19. The conserved cysteine and the conserved F or W are not part of the CDR3 here. The order of the fields is J gene, V gene, CDR3 protein.

J gene: TRBJ2-1; V gene: TRBV19; CDR3 protein: ASSMGLAEPNEQF
J gene: TRBJ2-1; V gene: TRBV27; CDR3 protein: ASSSPRQASYNEQF
J gene: TRBJ2-5; V gene: TRBV24-1; CDR3 protein: ATSDPLAGGKETQY
J gene: TRBJ2-5; V gene: TRBV10-3; CDR3 protein: AISRLAGTSQETQY
J gene: TRBJ1-3; V gene: TRBV29-1; CDR3 protein: SVERESTSGGNTIY
J gene: TRBJ1-1; V gene: TRBV7-8; CDR3 protein: ASSLAHGTGNEAF
J gene: TRBJ2-7; V gene: TRBV27; CDR3 protein: ASRITAGGPSYEQY
J gene: TRBJ1-4; V gene: TRBV7-2; CDR3 protein: ASSLGWASEKLF
J gene: TRBJ2-1; V gene: TRBV3-1/TRBV3-2; CDR3 protein: ASSSQLSGTISYNEQF
J gene: TRBJ2-1; V gene: TRBV14; CDR3 protein: ASSNRQGWNEQF
J gene: TRBJ2-1; V gene: TRBV7-8; CDR3 protein: ASSNIDRGDYNEQF
J gene: TRBJ1-1; V gene: TRBV2; CDR3 protein: ASSERGSNTEAF
J gene: TRBJ2-7; V gene: TRBV5-5; CDR3 protein: ASSLGDYSYEQY
J gene: TRBJ1-1; V gene: TRBV6-5; CDR3 protein: ASSKGAAEAF
J gene: TRBJ1-2; V gene: TRBV5-4; CDR3 protein: ASSSTDYGYT
J gene: TRBJ1-2; V gene: TRBV18; CDR3 protein: ASSPGDSDGYT
J gene: TRBJ2-6; V gene: TRBV7-9; CDR3 protein: ASSHRGSGANVLT
J gene: TRBJ1-2; V gene: TRBV7-2; CDR3 protein: ASSHDSYGYT
J gene: TRBJ2-7; V gene: TRBV4-3; CDR3 protein: ASSQEFRQGGDEQY
J gene: TRBJ1-6; V gene: TRBV27; CDR3 protein: ASSPRQGNLPLH
J gene: TRBJ2-2; V gene: TRBV29-1; CDR3 protein: SVARPYDQGEADTGELF
J gene: TRBJ1-2; V gene: TRBV4-1; CDR3 protein: ASSQEFTHYGYT
J gene: TRBJ2-4; V gene: TRBV3-1/TRBV3-2; CDR3 protein: ASSHSAGERDIQY
J gene: TRBJ2-1; V gene: TRBV27; CDR3 protein: ASTDSGGRDEQF
J gene: TRBJ2-7; V gene: TRBV27; CDR3 protein: ASSLRGARDEQY
J gene: TRBJ2-7; V gene: TRBV7-2; CDR3 protein: ASSPRGAGGPSAYEQY
J gene: TRBJ2-1; V gene: TRBV11-2; CDR3 protein: ASSSGLALHYNEQF
J gene: TRBJ1-1; V gene: TRBV5-1; CDR3 protein: ASSLQGGTEAF
J gene: TRBJ2-6; V gene: TRBV28; CDR3 protein: ASSEVQGGSGANVLT
J gene: TRBJ1-4; V gene: TRBV28; CDR3 protein: ASSFIRERGEKLF
J gene: TRBJ2-3; V gene: TRBV7-2; CDR3 protein: ASSLVGTAITDTQY
J gene: TRBJ2-2; V gene: TRBV28; CDR3 protein: ASRDTSGSNTGELF
J gene: TRBJ2-1; V gene: TRBV2; CDR3 protein: ASSGTSGANEQF
J gene: TRBJ2-1; V gene: TRBV19; CDR3 protein: ASSIGTSGRDEQF
J gene: TRBJ1-1; V gene: TRBV21-1; CDR3 protein: ASSKYKKGLMNTEAF
J gene: TRBJ2-1; V gene: TRBV7-6; CDR3 protein: ASSSSSAGGGTEF
J gene: TRBJ2-1; V gene: TRBV7-8; CDR3 protein: ASSKRTGTYNEQF
J gene: TRBJ2-2; V gene: TRBV18; CDR3 protein: ASSPQTTGVGTGELF
J gene: TRBJ1-6; V gene: TRBV7-9; CDR3 protein: ASSLEQYNSPLH
J gene: TRBJ1-2; V gene: TRBV9; CDR3 protein: ASSVEPGGTYGYT
J gene: TRBJ2-1; V gene: TRBV7-9; CDR3 protein: ASSSKPTGDEQF
J gene: TRBJ1-3; V gene: TRBV7-2; CDR3 protein: ASSLQFGNTIY
J gene: TRBJ1-1; V gene: TRBV28; CDR3 protein: ASRRQESFRYTEAF
J gene: TRBJ1-2; V gene: TRBV15; CDR3 protein: ATSRLGVGRGYT
J gene: TRBJ1-1; V gene: TRBV29-1; CDR3 protein: SVEDTGERSEAF
J gene: TRBJ2-3; V gene: TRBV7-9; CDR3 protein: ASRQRSSGSALDTQY
J gene: TRBJ1-6; V gene: TRBV19; CDR3 protein: ASSPRQGKSSPLH
J gene: TRBJ2-1; V gene: TRBV28; CDR3 protein: ASSLLVIQNEQF
J gene: TRBJ2-7; V gene: TRBV6-5; CDR3 protein: ASSYVSQAPYEQY
J gene: TRBJ1-2; V gene: TRBV28; CDR3 protein: ASSLSTAYGYT